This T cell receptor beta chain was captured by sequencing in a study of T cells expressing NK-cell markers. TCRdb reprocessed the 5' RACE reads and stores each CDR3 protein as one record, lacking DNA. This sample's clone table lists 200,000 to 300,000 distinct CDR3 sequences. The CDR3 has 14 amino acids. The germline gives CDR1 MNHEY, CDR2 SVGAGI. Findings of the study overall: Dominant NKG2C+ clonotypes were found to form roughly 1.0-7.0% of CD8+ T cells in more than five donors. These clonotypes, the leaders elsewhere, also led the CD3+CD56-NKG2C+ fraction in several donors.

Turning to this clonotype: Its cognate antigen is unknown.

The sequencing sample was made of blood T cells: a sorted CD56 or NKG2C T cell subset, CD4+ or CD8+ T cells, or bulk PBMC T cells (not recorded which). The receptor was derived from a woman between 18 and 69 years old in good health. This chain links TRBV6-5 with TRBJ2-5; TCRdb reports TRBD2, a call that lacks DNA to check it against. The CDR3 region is CASSYPGGGETQYF.